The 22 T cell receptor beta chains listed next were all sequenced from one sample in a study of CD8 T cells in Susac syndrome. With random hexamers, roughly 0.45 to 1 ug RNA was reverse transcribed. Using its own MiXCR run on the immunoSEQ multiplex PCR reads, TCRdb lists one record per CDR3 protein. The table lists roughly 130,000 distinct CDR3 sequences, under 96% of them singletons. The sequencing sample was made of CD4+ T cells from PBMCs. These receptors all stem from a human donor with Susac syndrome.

The CDR3 DNA follows: TGTGCCAGCAGCTTGAGAGCGGCCTACGAGCAGTACTTC. Translating it yields CASSLRAAYEQYF. The chain recombines TRBV5-6 with TRBJ2-7; TRBD2 might be the D (5 bases). V was clipped by 1 base and J by 2 bases, with 7 bases between them. Germline V gives CDR1 SGHDT, CDR2 YYEEEE. The CDR3 sequence is 13 residues long.

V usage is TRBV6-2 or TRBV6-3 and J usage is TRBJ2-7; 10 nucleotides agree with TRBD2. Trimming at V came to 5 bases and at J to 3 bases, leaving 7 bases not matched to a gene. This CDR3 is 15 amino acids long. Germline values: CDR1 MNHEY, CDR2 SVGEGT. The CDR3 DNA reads TGTGCCAGCAGTCCGGCGGCTAGCGGGAGCTACGAGCAGTACTTC. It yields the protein CASSPAASGSYEQYF.

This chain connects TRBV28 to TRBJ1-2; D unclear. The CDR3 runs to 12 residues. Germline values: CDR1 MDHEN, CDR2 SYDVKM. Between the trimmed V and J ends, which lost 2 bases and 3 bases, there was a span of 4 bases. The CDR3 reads CASSLLDYGYTF. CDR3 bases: TGTGCCAGCAGTTTACTGGACTATGGCTACACCTTC.

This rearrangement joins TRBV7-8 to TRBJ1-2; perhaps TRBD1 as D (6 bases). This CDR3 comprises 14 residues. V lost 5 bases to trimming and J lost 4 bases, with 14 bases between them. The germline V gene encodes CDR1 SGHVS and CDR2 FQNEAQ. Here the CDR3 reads CASSSRQESYGYTF. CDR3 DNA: TGTGCCAGCAGCAGCCGACAGGAATCCTATGGCTACACCTTC. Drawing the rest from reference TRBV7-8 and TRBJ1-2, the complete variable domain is GAGVSQSPRYKVAKRGQDVALRCDPISGHVSLFWYQQALGQGPEFLTYFQNEAQLDKSGLPSDRFFAERPEGSVSTLKIQRTQQEDSAVYLCASSSRQESYGYTFGSGTRLTVV.

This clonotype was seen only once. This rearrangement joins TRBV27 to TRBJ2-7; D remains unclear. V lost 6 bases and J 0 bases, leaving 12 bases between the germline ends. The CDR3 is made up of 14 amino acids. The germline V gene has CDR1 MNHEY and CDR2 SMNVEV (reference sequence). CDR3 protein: CASRRSLSSYEQYF. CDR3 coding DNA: TGTGCCAGCAGAAGGAGCCTAAGCTCCTACGAGCAGTACTTC.

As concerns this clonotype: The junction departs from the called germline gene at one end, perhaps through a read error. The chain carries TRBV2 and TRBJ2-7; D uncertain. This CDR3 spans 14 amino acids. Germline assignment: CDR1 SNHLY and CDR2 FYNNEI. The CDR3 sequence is CASSEGRSGHEQYF. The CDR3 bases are TGTGCCAGCAGCGAAGGGCGGTCTGGCCACGAGCAGTACTTC.

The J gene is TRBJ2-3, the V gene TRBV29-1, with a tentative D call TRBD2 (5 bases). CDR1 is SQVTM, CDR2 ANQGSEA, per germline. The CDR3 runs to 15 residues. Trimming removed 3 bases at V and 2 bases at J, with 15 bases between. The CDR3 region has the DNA TGCAGCGTTGATGACCAGCGGATTTTCACAGATACGCAGTATTTT. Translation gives CSVDDQRIFTDTQYF.

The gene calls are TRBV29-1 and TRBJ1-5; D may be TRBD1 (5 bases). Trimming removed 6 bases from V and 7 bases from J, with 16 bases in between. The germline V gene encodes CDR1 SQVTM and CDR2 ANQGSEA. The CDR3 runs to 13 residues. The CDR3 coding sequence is TGCAGCGTCTGTGGGGATCAGGGCCAGCCCCAGCATTTT. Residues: CSVCGDQGQPQHF.

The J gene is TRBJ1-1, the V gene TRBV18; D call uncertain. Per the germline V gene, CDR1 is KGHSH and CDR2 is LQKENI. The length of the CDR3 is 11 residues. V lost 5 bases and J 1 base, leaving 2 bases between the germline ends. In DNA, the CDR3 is TGTGCCAGCTCAACGAACACTGAAGCTTTCTTT. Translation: CASSTNTEAFF.

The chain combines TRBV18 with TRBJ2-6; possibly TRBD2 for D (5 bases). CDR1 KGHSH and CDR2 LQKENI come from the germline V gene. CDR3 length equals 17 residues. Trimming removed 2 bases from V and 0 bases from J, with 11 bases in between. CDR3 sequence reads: CASSPRAGLSGANVLTF. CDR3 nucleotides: TGTGCCAGCTCACCAAGGGCAGGACTCTCTGGGGCCAACGTCCTGACTTTC.

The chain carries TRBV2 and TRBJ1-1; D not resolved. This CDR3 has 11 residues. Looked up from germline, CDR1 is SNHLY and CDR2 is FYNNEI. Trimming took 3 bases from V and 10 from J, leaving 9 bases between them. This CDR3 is CASSEAPGAFF. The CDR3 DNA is TGTGCCAGCAGTGAGGCGCCAGGAGCTTTCTTT.

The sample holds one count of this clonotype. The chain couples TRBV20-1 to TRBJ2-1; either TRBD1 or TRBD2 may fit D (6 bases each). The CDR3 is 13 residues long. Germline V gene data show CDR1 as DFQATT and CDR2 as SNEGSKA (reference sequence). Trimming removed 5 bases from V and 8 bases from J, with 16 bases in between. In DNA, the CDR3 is TGCAGTGCTCCGACTAGTGGGGGCGATGAGCAGTTCTTC. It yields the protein CSAPTSGGDEQFF.

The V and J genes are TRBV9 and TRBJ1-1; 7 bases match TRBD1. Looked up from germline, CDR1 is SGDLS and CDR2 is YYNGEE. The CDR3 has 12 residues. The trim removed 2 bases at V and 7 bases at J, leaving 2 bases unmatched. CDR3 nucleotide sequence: TGTGCCAGCAGCGTCCAGGGGGATGAAGCTTTCTTT. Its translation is CASSVQGDEAFF.

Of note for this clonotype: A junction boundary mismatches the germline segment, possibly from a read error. CDR3 sequence reads: CSVDRQLGQF. The CDR3 bases are TGCAGCGTTGACCGACAGTTAGGACAATTC. This chain connects TRBV29-1 to TRBJ1-2, with a tentative D call TRBD1 (5 bases). CDR1 SQVTM and CDR2 ANQGSEA come from the germline V gene. The CDR3 runs to 10 residues.

CDR3 nucleotides: TGTGCCAGCAGCGTCTCGCCGGGGACCACCAAAAACATTCAGTACTTC. Amino acid sequence: CASSVSPGTTKNIQYF. The chain links TRBV12-3 or TRBV12-4 to TRBJ2-4, with D perhaps being TRBD1 or TRBD2 (5 bases each). The CDR3 is 16 residues long. With 6 bases removed from V and 2 bases from J, the gap between germline ends came to 17 bases.

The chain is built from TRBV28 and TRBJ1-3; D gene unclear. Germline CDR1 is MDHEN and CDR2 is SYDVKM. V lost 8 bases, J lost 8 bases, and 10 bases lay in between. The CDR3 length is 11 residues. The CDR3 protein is CASEWGHTIYF. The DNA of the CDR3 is TGTGCCAGCGAGTGGGGTCACACCATATATTTT.

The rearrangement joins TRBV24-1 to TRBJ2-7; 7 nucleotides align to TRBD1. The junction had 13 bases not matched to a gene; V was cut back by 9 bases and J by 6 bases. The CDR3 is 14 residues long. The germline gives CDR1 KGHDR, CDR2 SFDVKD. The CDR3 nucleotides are TGTGCCACCTCCGGGACAGATCCTTCCAGCGAGCAGTACTTC. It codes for CATSGTDPSSEQYF.

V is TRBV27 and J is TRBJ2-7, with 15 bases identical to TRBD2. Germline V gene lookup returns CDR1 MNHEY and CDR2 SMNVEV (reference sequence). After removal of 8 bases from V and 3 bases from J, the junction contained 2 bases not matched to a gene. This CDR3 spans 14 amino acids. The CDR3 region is CASRGLAGGYEQYF. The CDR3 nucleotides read TGTGCCAGCCGGGGACTAGCGGGAGGCTACGAGCAGTACTTC.

In nucleotides, the CDR3 is TGTGCCAGTAGTGCTCAACAGGCAACTGAAGCTTTCTTT. It is translated as CASSAQQATEAFF. The rearrangement uses TRBV19 and TRBJ1-1, with D tentatively TRBD1 (5 bases). Trimming removed 5 bases at V and 5 bases at J, with 12 bases between. The CDR3 totals 13 residues. The V gene's germline CDR1 is LNHDA and CDR2 SQIVND (reference sequence). Full variable domain (missing parts from reference TRBV19 and TRBJ1-1): DGGITQSPKYLFRKEGQNVTLSCEQNLNHDAMYWYRQDPGQGLRLIYYSQIVNDFQKGDIAEGYSVSREKKESFPLTVTSAQKNPTAFYLCASSAQQATEAFFGQGTRLTVV.

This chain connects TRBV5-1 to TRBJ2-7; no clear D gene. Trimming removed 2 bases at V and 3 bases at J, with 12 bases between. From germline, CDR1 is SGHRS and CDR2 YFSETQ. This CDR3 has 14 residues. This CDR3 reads CASSFETLSYEQYF. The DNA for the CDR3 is TGCGCCAGCAGCTTTGAGACATTAAGCTACGAGCAGTACTTC.

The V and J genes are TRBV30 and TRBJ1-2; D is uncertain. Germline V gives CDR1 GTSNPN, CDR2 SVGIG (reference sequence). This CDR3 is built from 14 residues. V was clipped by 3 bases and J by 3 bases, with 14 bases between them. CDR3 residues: CAWSSTKADYGYTF. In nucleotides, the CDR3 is TGTGCCTGGAGCTCGACCAAGGCTGACTATGGCTACACCTTC.

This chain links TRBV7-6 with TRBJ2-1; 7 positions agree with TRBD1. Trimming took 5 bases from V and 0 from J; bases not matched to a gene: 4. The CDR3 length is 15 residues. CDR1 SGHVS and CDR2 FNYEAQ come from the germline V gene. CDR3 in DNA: TGTGCCAGCAGCCCGGGACAGCCCTCCTACAATGAGCAGTTCTTC. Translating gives CASSPGQPSYNEQFF.